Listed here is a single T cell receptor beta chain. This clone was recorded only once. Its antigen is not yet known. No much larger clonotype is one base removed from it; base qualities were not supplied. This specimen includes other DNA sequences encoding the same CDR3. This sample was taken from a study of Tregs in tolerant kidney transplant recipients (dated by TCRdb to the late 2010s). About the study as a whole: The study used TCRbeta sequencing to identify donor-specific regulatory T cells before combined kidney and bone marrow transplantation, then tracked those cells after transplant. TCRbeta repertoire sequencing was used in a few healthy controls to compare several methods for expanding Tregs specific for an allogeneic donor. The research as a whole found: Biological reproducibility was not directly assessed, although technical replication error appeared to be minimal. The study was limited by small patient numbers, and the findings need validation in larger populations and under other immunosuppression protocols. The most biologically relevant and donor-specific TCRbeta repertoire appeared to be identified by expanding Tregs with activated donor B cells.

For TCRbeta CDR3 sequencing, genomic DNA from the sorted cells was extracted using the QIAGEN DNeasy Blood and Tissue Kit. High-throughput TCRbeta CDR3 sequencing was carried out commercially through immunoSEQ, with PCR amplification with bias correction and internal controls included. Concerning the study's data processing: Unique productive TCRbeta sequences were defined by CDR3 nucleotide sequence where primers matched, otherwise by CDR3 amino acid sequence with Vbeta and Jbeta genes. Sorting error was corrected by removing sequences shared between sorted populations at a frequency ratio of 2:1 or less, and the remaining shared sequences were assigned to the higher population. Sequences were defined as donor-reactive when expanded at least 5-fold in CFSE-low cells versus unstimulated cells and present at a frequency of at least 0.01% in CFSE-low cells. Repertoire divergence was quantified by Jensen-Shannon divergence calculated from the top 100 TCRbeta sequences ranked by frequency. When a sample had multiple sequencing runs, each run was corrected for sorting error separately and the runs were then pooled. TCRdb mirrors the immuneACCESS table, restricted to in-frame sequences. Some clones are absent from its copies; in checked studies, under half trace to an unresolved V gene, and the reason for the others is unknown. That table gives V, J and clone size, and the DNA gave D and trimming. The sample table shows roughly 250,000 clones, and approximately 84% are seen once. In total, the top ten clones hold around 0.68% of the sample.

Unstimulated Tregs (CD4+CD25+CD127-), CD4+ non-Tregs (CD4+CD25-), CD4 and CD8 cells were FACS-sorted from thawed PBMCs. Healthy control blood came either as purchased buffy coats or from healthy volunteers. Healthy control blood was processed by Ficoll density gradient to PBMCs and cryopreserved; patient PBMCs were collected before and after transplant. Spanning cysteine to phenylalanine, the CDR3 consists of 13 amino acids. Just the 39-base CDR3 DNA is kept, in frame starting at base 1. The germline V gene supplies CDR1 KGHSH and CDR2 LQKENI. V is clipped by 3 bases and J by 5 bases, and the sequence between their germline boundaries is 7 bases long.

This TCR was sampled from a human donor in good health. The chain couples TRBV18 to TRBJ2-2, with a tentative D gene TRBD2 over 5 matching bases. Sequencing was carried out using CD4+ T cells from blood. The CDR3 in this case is CASSPRGTGELFF. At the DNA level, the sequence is TGTGCCAGCTCACCGAGAGGGACCGGGGAGCTGTTTTTT.